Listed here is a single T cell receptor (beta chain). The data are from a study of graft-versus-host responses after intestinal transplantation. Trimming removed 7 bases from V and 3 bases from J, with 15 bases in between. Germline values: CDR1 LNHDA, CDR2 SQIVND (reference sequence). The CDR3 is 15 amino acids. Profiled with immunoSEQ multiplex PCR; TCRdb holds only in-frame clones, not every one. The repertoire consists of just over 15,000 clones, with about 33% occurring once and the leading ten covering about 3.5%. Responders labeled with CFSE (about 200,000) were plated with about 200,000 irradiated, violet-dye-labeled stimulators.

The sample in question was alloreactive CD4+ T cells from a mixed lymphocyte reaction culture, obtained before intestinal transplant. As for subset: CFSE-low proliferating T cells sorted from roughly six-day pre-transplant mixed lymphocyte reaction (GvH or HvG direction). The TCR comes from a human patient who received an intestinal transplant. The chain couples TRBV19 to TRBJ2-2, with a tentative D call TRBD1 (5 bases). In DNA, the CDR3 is TGTGCCAGTACCCAGGGCAGGTTTGACACCGGGGAGCTGTTTTTT. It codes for CASTQGRFDTGELFF.